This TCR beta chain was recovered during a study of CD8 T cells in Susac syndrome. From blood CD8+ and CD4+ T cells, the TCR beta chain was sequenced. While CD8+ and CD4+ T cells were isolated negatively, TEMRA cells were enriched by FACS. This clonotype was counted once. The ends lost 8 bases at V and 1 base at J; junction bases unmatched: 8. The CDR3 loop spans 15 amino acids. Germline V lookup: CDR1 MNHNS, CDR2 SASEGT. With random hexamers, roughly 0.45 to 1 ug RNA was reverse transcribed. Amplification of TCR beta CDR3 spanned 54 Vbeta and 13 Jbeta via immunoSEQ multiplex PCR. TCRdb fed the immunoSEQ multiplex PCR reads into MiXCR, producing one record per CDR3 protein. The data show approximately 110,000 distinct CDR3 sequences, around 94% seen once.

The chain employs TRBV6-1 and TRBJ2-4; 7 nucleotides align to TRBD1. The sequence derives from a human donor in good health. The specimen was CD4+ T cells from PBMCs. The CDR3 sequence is CASGDRVSAKNIQYF. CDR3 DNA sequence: TGTGCCAGCGGAGACAGGGTGAGCGCCAAAAACATTCAGTACTTC.